The rows below give T cell receptor beta chains drawn from one sample of a study of blood T cell repertoires in COVID-19. Clones were read by immunoSEQ multiplex PCR, and TCRdb kept only the in-frame ones, dropping some. The sample yields 200,000 or so clones, roughly nine tenths seen once. Sequencing used peripheral blood. All receptors come from a man aged 70-80 years with active or convalescent COVID-19. CDR3s include the opening cysteine and the closing phenylalanine or tryptophan. D genes are given only for firm matches. Where a row states a size, it is once, few, many or the class of an expanded clone; other rows omit it.

size: .
V: TRBV30
D: .
J: TRBJ1-1
DNA: TGTGCCTGGAGTGTACCCGCGGCTGGCACTGAAGCTTTCTTT
CDR3: CAWSVPAAGTEAFF

size: .
V: TRBV29-1
D: .
J: TRBJ1-4
DNA: TGCAGCGTTGGTAGTCCTAATGAAAAACTGTTTTTT
CDR3: CSVGSPNEKLFF

size: .
V: TRBV10-3
D: TRBD2
J: TRBJ2-5
DNA: TGTGCCATCAGTGAGTCCCGGCCGGGACTACAAGAGACCCAGTACTTC
CDR3: CAISESRPGLQETQYF

size: .
V: TRBV30
D: TRBD1
J: TRBJ1-5
DNA: TGTGCCTGTGACGGGACAGTCAATCAGCCCCAGCATTTT
CDR3: CACDGTVNQPQHF

size: .
V: TRBV28
D: .
J: TRBJ2-2
DNA: TGTGCCAGCAGTTCTTCCACCGGGGAGCTGTTTTTT
CDR3: CASSSSTGELFF

size: .
V: TRBV28
D: .
J: TRBJ2-7
DNA: TGTGCCAGCAGTCTTATATCCTACGAGCAGTACTTC
CDR3: CASSLISYEQYF

size: .
V: TRBV5-1
D: .
J: TRBJ2-2
DNA: TGCGCCAGCACTTCGGGGTGGGCCGGGGAGCTGTTTTTT
CDR3: CASTSGWAGELFF

size: .
V: TRBV6-2/TRBV6-3
D: .
J: TRBJ1-5
DNA: TGTGCCAGCAGTGATACATCCAGCAATCAGCCCCAGCATTTT
CDR3: CASSDTSSNQPQHF

size: .
V: TRBV29-1
D: .
J: TRBJ1-1
DNA: TGCAGCGTTGATCGCGTGGTGAACACTGAAGCTTTCTTT
CDR3: CSVDRVVNTEAFF

size: .
V: TRBV4-1
D: .
J: TRBJ2-2
DNA: TGCGCCAGCAGCCAAGAACGGCTAGCAAGCGGGGAGCTGTTTTTT
CDR3: CASSQERLASGELFF

size: .
V: TRBV30
D: TRBD1
J: TRBJ1-3
DNA: TGTGCCTGGAGTACCCGGACAGGGGTAATTGCTGGAAACACCATATATTTT
CDR3: CAWSTRTGVIAGNTIYF

size: .
V: TRBV6-5
D: TRBD1
J: TRBJ2-7
DNA: TGTGCCAGCAGGAGGGGACAGGGGGCAACCTACGAGCAGTACTTC
CDR3: CASRRGQGATYEQYF

size: .
V: TRBV13
D: .
J: TRBJ2-7
DNA: TGTGCCAGCAGCTTAGATCTCTGGGCCGAGCAGTACTTC
CDR3: CASSLDLWAEQYF

size: .
V: TRBV29-1
D: TRBD1
J: TRBJ1-2
DNA: TGCAGCGTTGATGGGGACAGCTATGGCTACACCTTC
CDR3: CSVDGDSYGYTF

size: .
V: TRBV10-3
D: TRBD1
J: TRBJ2-7
DNA: TGTGCCATCAGTGAAGGACAGGGGGTCTACGAGCAGTACTTC
CDR3: CAISEGQGVYEQYF

size: .
V: TRBV6-2/TRBV6-3
D: TRBD1
J: TRBJ1-2
DNA: TGTGCCAGCAGTACACGAGACAGGGGGTCTCCCGCCGCCTCCGTCGACTACACCTTC
CDR3: CASSTRDRGSPAASVDYTF

size: .
V: TRBV10-3
D: TRBD1
J: TRBJ1-3
DNA: TGTGCCATCGGGGTGACAGGGACCTCTGGAAACACCATATATTTT
CDR3: CAIGVTGTSGNTIYF

size: .
V: TRBV30
D: .
J: TRBJ2-1
DNA: TGTGCCTGGAGTGTACAGGATAGTCAATTCTTC
CDR3: CAWSVQDSQFF

size: .
V: TRBV5-6
D: .
J: TRBJ2-2
DNA: TGTGCCAGCAGCCCAAACTGGGGAGCCGGGGAGCTGTTTTTT
CDR3: CASSPNWGAGELFF

size: .
V: TRBV15
D: TRBD2
J: TRBJ2-3
DNA: TGTGCCACCAGCAGTTGGGGACTAGCGGGGGGTCTTTCCACAGATACGCAGTATTTT
CDR3: CATSSWGLAGGLSTDTQYF

size: .
V: TRBV20-1
D: .
J: TRBJ1-2
DNA: TGCAGTGCTTGGGGGGATGGCTACACCTTC
CDR3: CSAWGDGYTF

size: .
V: TRBV3-1/TRBV3-2
D: TRBD2
J: TRBJ2-2
DNA: TGTGCCAGCAGCCAAGCGGGACTAAACACCGGGGAGCTGTTTTTT
CDR3: CASSQAGLNTGELFF

size: .
V: TRBV12-3/TRBV12-4
D: .
J: TRBJ1-5
DNA: TGTGCCAGCAGTCTTGACAGAAATCAGCCCCAGCATTTT
CDR3: CASSLDRNQPQHF

size: .
V: TRBV6-2/TRBV6-3
D: TRBD2
J: TRBJ2-1
DNA: TGTGCCAGCAGTTACGTTGGGCTAGCGGGGGGCCTCGGGAATGAGCAGTTCTTC
CDR3: CASSYVGLAGGLGNEQFF

size: .
V: TRBV10-3
D: TRBD2
J: TRBJ2-7
DNA: TGTGCCATTCGGACTAGCGGGGGTAACGAGCAGTACTTC
CDR3: CAIRTSGGNEQYF

size: .
V: TRBV28
D: TRBD1
J: TRBJ2-7
DNA: TGTGCCAGCAGCTTAGGGACAGGGGGCTCCTACGAGCAGTACTTC
CDR3: CASSLGTGGSYEQYF

size: .
V: TRBV28
D: .
J: TRBJ2-2
DNA: TGTGCCAGCAGTTTAGTCTTTCCCGGGGAGCTGTTTTTT
CDR3: CASSLVFPGELFF

size: once
V: TRBV5-4
D: .
J: TRBJ2-5
DNA: TGTGCCACCTCTATCGCGGCAGAGACCCAGTACTTC
CDR3: CATSIAAETQYF

size: .
V: TRBV7-2
D: .
J: TRBJ2-3
DNA: TGTGCCAGCAGAAGCGGGTGGAGGACAGATACGCAGTATTTT
CDR3: CASRSGWRTDTQYF

size: .
V: TRBV7-8
D: TRBD1
J: TRBJ2-5
DNA: TGTGCCATAATAGGACAGGGGCAAGAGACCCAGTACTTC
CDR3: CAIIGQGQETQYF

size: .
V: TRBV21-1
D: .
J: TRBJ2-3
DNA: TGTGCCAGCAGCAAAAGCGCGGGACTAGCGGGAGTAGATACGCAGTATTTT
CDR3: CASSKSAGLAGVDTQYF

size: .
V: TRBV7-2
D: TRBD2
J: TRBJ2-3
DNA: TGTGCCAGCAGCTTAGCAATTGCTAGCGGGAGATCGGATACGCAGTATTTT
CDR3: CASSLAIASGRSDTQYF

size: .
V: TRBV7-6
D: .
J: TRBJ1-6
DNA: TGTGCCAGCAGCTTAGCGGAGGGCAGCGCCACTGCTAATTCACCCCTCCACTTT
CDR3: CASSLAEGSATANSPLHF

size: .
V: TRBV12-3/TRBV12-4
D: TRBD2
J: TRBJ2-5
DNA: TGTGCCAGCAGACTAGCGGCCCAAGAGACCCAGTACTTC
CDR3: CASRLAAQETQYF

size: .
V: TRBV10-2
D: .
J: TRBJ2-5
DNA: TGCGCCAGCAGTCGGGGTAAAAAAGAGACCCAGTACTTC
CDR3: CASSRGKKETQYF

size: .
V: TRBV7-2
D: TRBD1
J: TRBJ2-2
DNA: TGTGCCAGCAGCACCTTAGGGACAGGGTTCAGGGGGGAGCTGTTTTTT
CDR3: CASSTLGTGFRGELFF

size: .
V: TRBV7-9
D: .
J: TRBJ2-5
DNA: TGTGCCAGCAGCTTCGTAGAGACCCAGTACTTC
CDR3: CASSFVETQYF

size: .
V: TRBV28
D: TRBD2
J: TRBJ2-1
DNA: TGTGCCAGCAGTTCGGCTAGCGGGATCCCTTACAATGAGCAGTTCTTC
CDR3: CASSSASGIPYNEQFF

size: .
V: TRBV6-5
D: .
J: TRBJ2-7
DNA: TGTGCCAGCAGCCCACGGGGAGCGCCTAACTACGAGCAGTACTTC
CDR3: CASSPRGAPNYEQYF

size: .
V: TRBV19
D: TRBD2
J: TRBJ2-5
DNA: TGTGCCAGTAGGGAGACTAGCGGCAAATGGGAGACCCAGTACTTC
CDR3: CASRETSGKWETQYF

size: .
V: TRBV29-1
D: TRBD2
J: TRBJ2-3
DNA: TGCAGCGTTGATAGATTCCTAGCGGGCACAGATACGCAGTATTTT
CDR3: CSVDRFLAGTDTQYF

size: few
V: TRBV2
D: TRBD2
J: TRBJ2-7
DNA: TGTGCCAGCAGGGGGACTAGGTCCTACGAGCAGTACTTC
CDR3: CASRGTRSYEQYF

size: .
V: TRBV27
D: TRBD2
J: TRBJ2-7
DNA: TGTGCCAGCGGCTCTGGCGGGGGGGCCTACGAGCAGTACTTC
CDR3: CASGSGGGAYEQYF

size: once
V: TRBV30
D: .
J: TRBJ2-3
DNA: TGTGCCTGGAGTACGGGGGCAGATACGCAGTATTTT
CDR3: CAWSTGADTQYF

size: once
V: TRBV28
D: TRBD2
J: TRBJ2-1
DNA: TGTGCCAGCGAACTAGCGGGGGTCTACAATGAGCAGTTCTTC
CDR3: CASELAGVYNEQFF

size: once
V: TRBV5-1
D: TRBD1
J: TRBJ2-7
DNA: TGCGCCAGCAGCAGGGACAGTGGCCTTTCCTACGAGCAGTACTTC
CDR3: CASSRDSGLSYEQYF

size: once
V: TRBV29-1
D: .
J: TRBJ2-2
DNA: TGCAGCGCAAGACAACAGGGTATGACCGGGGAGCTGTTTTTT
CDR3: CSARQQGMTGELFF

size: .
V: TRBV2
D: .
J: TRBJ1-5
DNA: TGTGCCAGCAGTGATGGGGGGAATAGCAATCAGCCCCAGCATTTT
CDR3: CASSDGGNSNQPQHF

size: .
V: TRBV19
D: .
J: TRBJ1-1
DNA: TGTGCCAGTAGTATAGTTGGAACTATGAACACTGAAGCTTTCTTT
CDR3: CASSIVGTMNTEAFF

size: .
V: TRBV15
D: .
J: TRBJ2-2
DNA: TGTGCCACGGGAAACAGGGGAGGATCCACCGGGGAGCTGTTTTTT
CDR3: CATGNRGGSTGELFF

size: .
V: TRBV28
D: TRBD2
J: TRBJ2-1
DNA: TGTGCCAGCAGTCCTCTCCTAGCGGGGGGTTATAATGAGCAGTTCTTC
CDR3: CASSPLLAGGYNEQFF

size: .
V: TRBV3-1/TRBV3-2
D: .
J: TRBJ2-7
DNA: TGTGCCAGCAGCCAAGGGCTGGCTTTTCACTCCTACGAGCAGTACTTC
CDR3: CASSQGLAFHSYEQYF

size: .
V: TRBV6-5
D: .
J: TRBJ1-5
DNA: TGTGCCAGCAGGGCACAGGGTTTGGGCAATCAGCCCCAGCATTTT
CDR3: CASRAQGLGNQPQHF

size: .
V: TRBV18
D: .
J: TRBJ2-6
DNA: TGTGCCAGCTCCACAACGACAGGAACCTCGTGGGCCAACGTCCTGACTTTC
CDR3: CASSTTTGTSWANVLTF